The rows below give T cell receptor beta chains drawn from one sample of a study of T cells after posttransplantation cyclophosphamide. The table came from immunoSEQ multiplex PCR; TCRdb's copy has only in-frame clones and leaves some out. The sample records about 32,000 clones, around 90% being singletons. Material for sequencing was PBMCs. The source is a woman between 40 and 55 years old with a blood cancer, CMV-positive, and with a related stem cell donor. Both conserved end residues are part of each CDR3. D genes are given only for firm matches. A row's size may be missing; if present it is once, few, many or a size class.

V	J	D	size	CDR3	DNA
TRBV5-6	TRBJ1-4	TRBD1	.	CASSSLSGDRALNEKLFF	TGTGCCAGCAGCTCACTGTCCGGGGACAGGGCTCTTAATGAAAAACTGTTTTTT
TRBV2	TRBJ1-2	.	few	CASSVSRQSHGYTF	TGTGCCAGCAGTGTAAGCCGACAGTCCCATGGCTACACCTTC
TRBV5-1	TRBJ1-3	TRBD1	.	CASSLGGQGNTIYF	TGCGCCAGCAGCTTGGGTGGACAGGGGAACACCATATATTTT
TRBV7-2	TRBJ2-3	TRBD2	.	CASSLGLLTSGGRDTQYF	TGTGCCAGCAGCTTAGGCCTTTTGACTAGCGGGGGAAGAGATACGCAGTATTTT
TRBV2	TRBJ2-1	TRBD1	.	CASSGQGTAPSEQFF	TGTGCCAGCAGTGGACAAGGGACAGCCCCCTCTGAGCAGTTCTTC
TRBV13	TRBJ1-1	.	.	CASSSLLYTEAFF	TGTGCCAGCAGCTCCCTACTATACACTGAAGCTTTCTTT
TRBV4-1	TRBJ1-1	.	.	CASSPPFRRRMNTEAFF	TGCGCCAGCAGCCCTCCCTTCAGGAGGAGAATGAACACTGAAGCTTTCTTT
TRBV27	TRBJ1-5	.	.	CASSPPDRDQPQHF	TGTGCCAGCAGTCCGCCGGACAGAGATCAGCCCCAGCATTTT
TRBV27	TRBJ2-7	.	.	CASSVTGSYEQYF	TGTGCCAGCAGTGTGACAGGATCCTACGAGCAGTACTTC
TRBV6-5	TRBJ1-3	.	once	CASSSPTGNTIYF	TGTGCCAGCAGTTCACCGACAGGAAACACCATATATTTT
TRBV6-5	TRBJ1-1	TRBD1	.	CASKGQGLNTEAFF	TGTGCCAGCAAGGGACAGGGTCTAAACACTGAAGCTTTCTTT
TRBV4-1	TRBJ1-4	TRBD1	.	CASSPGTGLEKLFF	TGCGCCAGCAGTCCCGGGACAGGGCTTGAAAAACTGTTTTTT
TRBV28	TRBJ2-7	.	.	CASRSSGQGAYEQYF	TGTGCCAGCAGAAGCTCGGGACAAGGGGCCTACGAGCAGTACTTC
TRBV11-2	TRBJ1-5	.	.	CASSLRPGRHQPQHF	TGTGCCAGCAGCTTACGGCCAGGGAGGCATCAGCCCCAGCATTTT
TRBV9	TRBJ1-2	.	.	CASSVSQNYGYTF	TGTGCCAGCAGCGTCTCCCAGAACTATGGCTACACCTTC
TRBV4-1	TRBJ2-5	TRBD2	.	CASSLLAGGRETQYF	TGCGCCAGCAGCCTCTTAGCGGGGGGGAGAGAGACCCAGTACTTC
TRBV7-6	TRBJ1-3	.	.	CASSLEATTSTIYF	TGTGCCAGCAGCTTAGAGGCGACGACAAGCACCATATATTTT
TRBV29-1	TRBJ2-3	TRBD1	.	CSVRTGSTDTQYF	TGCAGCGTCCGGACAGGGAGCACAGATACGCAGTATTTT
TRBV29-1	TRBJ2-7	TRBD1	once	CSVGGQGLPYEQYF	TGCAGCGTTGGGGGACAGGGGCTCCCCTACGAGCAGTACTTC
TRBV13	TRBJ1-3	.	.	CASSFRGSGNTIYF	TGTGCCAGCTCTTTCAGGGGTTCTGGAAACACCATATATTTT
TRBV19	TRBJ2-2	.	.	CASKVAERAGELFF	TGTGCCAGTAAGGTTGCGGAGAGGGCCGGGGAGCTGTTTTTT
TRBV5-1	TRBJ2-5	TRBD2	.	CASSLATSGEETQYF	TGCGCCAGCAGCTTGGCGACTAGCGGAGAAGAGACCCAGTACTTC
TRBV9	TRBJ2-7	.	.	CASSSGAGAPYEQYF	TGTGCCAGCAGCTCAGGTGCTGGGGCACCCTACGAGCAGTACTTC
TRBV5-8	TRBJ2-7	TRBD1	.	CASSTGGSSYEQYF	TGTGCCAGCAGTACAGGGGGTTCCTCCTACGAGCAGTACTTC
TRBV7-9	TRBJ2-2	.	.	CASSGGDFANTGELFF	TGTGCCAGCAGCGGAGGGGACTTCGCGAACACCGGGGAGCTGTTTTTT
TRBV29-1	TRBJ1-4	.	.	CSVGHRNEKLFF	TGCAGCGTGGGACACCGTAATGAAAAACTGTTTTTT
TRBV7-2	TRBJ1-5	.	once	CASSLEGNRPQHF	TGTGCCAGCAGCTTAGAGGGGAATCGGCCCCAGCATTTT
TRBV5-1	TRBJ2-3	.	.	CASSLAGLYTDTQYF	TGCGCCAGCAGCTTGGCAGGACTGTACACAGATACGCAGTATTTT
TRBV4-1	TRBJ2-7	.	.	CASSQVAGENYEQYF	TGCGCCAGCAGCCAAGTTGCCGGGGAGAACTACGAGCAGTACTTC
TRBV18	TRBJ1-2	TRBD1	.	CASSPDRGPLYGYTF	TGTGCCAGCTCACCCGACAGGGGGCCGCTCTATGGCTACACCTTC
TRBV6-1	TRBJ2-1	.	.	CASRAWYNEQFF	TGTGCCAGCAGGGCTTGGTACAATGAGCAGTTCTTC
TRBV4-1	TRBJ2-5	TRBD2	.	CASSQPTSKRRETQYF	TGCGCCAGCAGCCAACCGACTAGCAAAAGAAGAGAGACCCAGTACTTC
TRBV18	TRBJ2-5	.	once	CASSPSRRGNQETQYF	TGTGCCAGCTCACCCTCGCGGCGGGGAAACCAAGAGACCCAGTACTTC
TRBV19	TRBJ2-2	TRBD1	.	CASSKGQGDTGELFF	TGTGCCAGTAGTAAGGGACAGGGAGACACCGGGGAGCTGTTTTTT
TRBV9	TRBJ1-4	TRBD1	.	CASSVPGQGIEKLFF	TGTGCCAGCAGCGTACCGGGACAGGGGATTGAAAAACTGTTTTTT
TRBV14	TRBJ1-2	.	once	CASSQDLWPGGGYTF	TGTGCCAGCAGCCAAGATCTGTGGCCGGGGGGTGGCTACACCTTC
TRBV9	TRBJ1-6	.	.	CASSVAGSSYNSPLHF	TGTGCCAGCAGCGTCGCTGGTAGCTCCTATAATTCACCCCTCCACTTT
TRBV6-6	TRBJ2-7	.	.	CASSFVGARSYEQYF	TGTGCCAGCAGTTTTGTGGGGGCTCGGTCCTACGAGCAGTACTTC
TRBV7-2	TRBJ1-6	.	.	CASSPTRGERGSPLHF	TGTGCCAGCAGCCCCACCCGCGGGGAGAGAGGTTCACCCCTCCACTTT
TRBV9	TRBJ2-3	TRBD1	.	CASSPGQATDTQYF	TGTGCCAGCAGCCCGGGACAGGCCACAGATACGCAGTATTTT
TRBV18	TRBJ2-5	TRBD2	.	CASSPAGDPILTQYF	TGTGCCAGCTCTCCAGCGGGGGACCCCATTCTGACCCAGTACTTC
TRBV5-5	TRBJ2-5	.	.	CASTFGLQETQYF	TGTGCCAGCACGTTCGGACTCCAAGAGACCCAGTACTTC
TRBV6-5	TRBJ1-6	.	few	CASSEGEQGLHHF	TGTGCCAGCAGTGAAGGGGAACAAGGCCTCCACCACTTT
TRBV27	TRBJ1-4	.	.	CASSPDRPYNEKLFF	TGTGCCAGCAGTCCCGACAGACCTTATAATGAAAAACTGTTTTTT
TRBV6-5	TRBJ2-7	.	.	CAGNRGQNYEQYF	TGTGCCGGCAATCGCGGACAGAACTACGAGCAGTACTTC
TRBV7-2	TRBJ2-5	.	.	CASSFDRSETQYF	TGTGCCAGCAGCTTCGACAGGTCGGAGACCCAGTACTTC
TRBV11-2	TRBJ2-1	.	.	CASMGAGEHNEQFF	TGTGCCAGCATGGGGGCGGGGGAGCACAATGAGCAGTTCTTC
TRBV18	TRBJ1-2	.	.	CASSPWGEDGYTF	TGTGCCAGCTCACCATGGGGGGAGGATGGCTACACCTTC
TRBV5-5	TRBJ1-2	.	few	CASSTDRTYGYTF	TGTGCCAGCAGCACCGACAGGACCTATGGCTACACCTTC
TRBV9	TRBJ2-2	TRBD1	.	CASSIRTGSTGGLFF	TGTGCCAGCAGCATTCGGACAGGGAGCACCGGGGGGCTGTTTTTT
TRBV6-4	TRBJ1-1	.	.	CASSSTGLTEAFF	TGTGCCAGCAGTAGCACAGGGCTGACTGAAGCTTTCTTT
TRBV11-2	TRBJ2-5	.	.	CASSWDTQGTQYF	TGTGCCAGCAGCTGGGACACCCAAGGGACCCAGTACTTC
TRBV19	TRBJ1-1	.	.	CASSMRGRGAFF	TGTGCCAGTAGTATGCGGGGGCGCGGAGCTTTCTTT
TRBV25-1	TRBJ1-1	TRBD1	.	CASSAVTGGNTEAFF	TGTGCCAGCTCTGCCGTCACAGGGGGGAACACTGAAGCTTTCTTT
TRBV6-5	TRBJ2-7	TRBD1	.	CASSLQGESYEQYF	TGTGCCAGCAGTTTACAGGGGGAGTCCTACGAGCAGTACTTC
TRBV7-9	TRBJ2-7	.	.	CASSLVQGGEQYF	TGTGCCAGCAGCTTAGTGCAGGGAGGCGAGCAGTACTTC
TRBV5-6	TRBJ1-3	.	few	CASSLNSGNTIYF	TGTGCCAGCAGCTTGAACAGCGGAAACACCATATATTTT
TRBV5-6	TRBJ2-7	.	.	CASSFSDEQYF	TGTGCCAGCAGCTTCTCGGACGAGCAGTACTTC
TRBV11-1	TRBJ2-7	.	.	CASSLEFSYEQYF	TGTGCCAGCAGCTTGGAGTTCTCCTACGAGCAGTACTTC
TRBV9	TRBJ2-7	TRBD1	.	CASSAGQGAGYEQYF	TGTGCCAGCAGCGCCGGACAGGGGGCCGGCTACGAGCAGTACTTC